The source of this TCR beta chain is a study of blood T cells in healthy people across ages. Study-wide findings and caveats: Diversity of TCR beta per million T cells declined in a roughly linear way with age. Naive CD4+ cell counts and diversity both ran higher in long-lived than in aged donors.

This CDR3 comprises 15 residues. The germline V gene encodes CDR1 SGHRS and CDR2 YFSETQ. Trimming removed 0 bases at V and 2 bases at J, with 9 bases between. A J-beta primer mix and a sample-barcoded 5' primer were used in a second PCR of roughly 7 to 12 cycles. MiXCR was run by TCRdb on the 5' RACE reads, yielding one entry per CDR3 protein. The sample consists of 1.5 million to 1.9 million distinct CDR3 sequences, around 40% of them appearing once. Each sample used at least 6 million PBMCs. A word on this clonotype: What it recognizes is unknown.

This chain links TRBV5-1 with TRBJ2-1, with D uncertain. Sequencing was carried out using blood. This TCR derives from a woman under 30 in good health. CDR3 protein: CASSLERRPYNEQFF. CDR3 nucleotide sequence: TGCGCCAGCAGCTTGGAACGTCGCCCCTACAATGAGCAGTTCTTC.